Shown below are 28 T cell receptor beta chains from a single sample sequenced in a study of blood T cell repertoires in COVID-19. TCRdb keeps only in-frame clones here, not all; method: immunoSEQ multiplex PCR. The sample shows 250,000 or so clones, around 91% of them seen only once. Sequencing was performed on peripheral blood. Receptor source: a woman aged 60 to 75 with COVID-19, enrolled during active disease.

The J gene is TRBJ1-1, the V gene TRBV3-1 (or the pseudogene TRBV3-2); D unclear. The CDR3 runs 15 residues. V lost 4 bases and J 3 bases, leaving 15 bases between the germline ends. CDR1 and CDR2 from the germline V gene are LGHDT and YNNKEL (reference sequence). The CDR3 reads CASSPTGGFDTEAFF. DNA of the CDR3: TGTGCCAGCAGCCCGACCGGAGGGTTTGACACTGAAGCTTTCTTT.

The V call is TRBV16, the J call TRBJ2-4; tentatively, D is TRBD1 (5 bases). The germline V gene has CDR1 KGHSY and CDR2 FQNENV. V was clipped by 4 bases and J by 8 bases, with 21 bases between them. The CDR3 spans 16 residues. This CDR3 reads CASSRNANTGSHIQYF. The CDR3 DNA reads TGTGCCAGCAGCCGAAACGCGAACACAGGCTCTCACATTCAGTACTTC.

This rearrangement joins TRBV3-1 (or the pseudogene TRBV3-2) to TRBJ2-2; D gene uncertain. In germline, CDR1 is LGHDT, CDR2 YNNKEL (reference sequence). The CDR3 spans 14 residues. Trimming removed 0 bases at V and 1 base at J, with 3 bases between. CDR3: CASSQDRNTGELFF. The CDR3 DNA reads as TGTGCCAGCAGCCAAGACCGGAACACCGGGGAGCTGTTTTTT.

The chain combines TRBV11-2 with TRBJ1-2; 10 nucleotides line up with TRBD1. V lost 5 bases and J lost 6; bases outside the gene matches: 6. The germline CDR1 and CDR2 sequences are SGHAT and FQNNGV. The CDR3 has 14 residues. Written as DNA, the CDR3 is TGTGCCAGCAGCCAGACCGGGACAGGGGATGGCTACACCTTC. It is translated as CASSQTGTGDGYTF.

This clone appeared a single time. The CDR3 coding sequence is TGTGCCAGCAGCTTAGGACTAGCCGGGACCCAGTACTTC. It translates to CASSLGLAGTQYF. V is TRBV7-2 and J is TRBJ2-5, with TRBD2 matching 7 bases. The CDR3 has 13 amino acids. Looked up from germline, CDR1 is SGHTA and CDR2 is FQGNSA. V shed 1 base, J shed 7 bases, and the junction held 3 bases outside the gene matches.

The CDR3 sequence is CAYRIGAFF. The CDR3 nucleotides are TGTGCCTACAGGATCGGAGCTTTCTTT. V gene TRBV30 combines with J gene TRBJ1-1; D perhaps matches TRBD1 (5 bases). CDR1 is GTSNPN and CDR2 is SVGIG in the germline V gene (reference sequence). Trimming took 7 bases from V and 10 from J, leaving 10 bases between them. The CDR3 contains 9 residues.

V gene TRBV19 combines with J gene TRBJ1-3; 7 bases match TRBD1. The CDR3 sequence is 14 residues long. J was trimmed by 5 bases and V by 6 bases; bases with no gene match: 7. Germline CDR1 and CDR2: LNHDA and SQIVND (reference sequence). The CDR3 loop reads CASRPGTARNTIYF. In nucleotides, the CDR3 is TGTGCCAGTAGGCCCGGGACAGCAAGAAACACCATATATTTT.

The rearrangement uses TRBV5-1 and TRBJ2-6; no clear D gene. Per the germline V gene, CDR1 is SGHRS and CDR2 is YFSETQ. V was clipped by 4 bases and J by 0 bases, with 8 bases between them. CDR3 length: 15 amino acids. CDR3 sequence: CASSARSSGANVLTF. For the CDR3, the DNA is TGCGCCAGCAGCGCTCGGTCCTCTGGGGCCAACGTCCTGACTTTC.

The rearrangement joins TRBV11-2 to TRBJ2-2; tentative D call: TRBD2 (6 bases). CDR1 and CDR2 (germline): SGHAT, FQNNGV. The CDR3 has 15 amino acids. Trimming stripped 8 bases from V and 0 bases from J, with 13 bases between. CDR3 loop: CASSLRGTNTGELFF. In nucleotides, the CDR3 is TGTGCCAGCTCGCTCCGGGGGACGAACACCGGGGAGCTGTTTTTT.

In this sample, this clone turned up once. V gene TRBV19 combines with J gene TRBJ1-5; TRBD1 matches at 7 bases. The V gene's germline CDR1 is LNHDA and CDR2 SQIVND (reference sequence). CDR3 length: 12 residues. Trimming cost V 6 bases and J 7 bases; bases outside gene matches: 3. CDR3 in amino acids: CASRKTGQPQHF. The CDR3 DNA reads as TGTGCCAGTAGGAAGACAGGGCAGCCCCAGCATTTT.

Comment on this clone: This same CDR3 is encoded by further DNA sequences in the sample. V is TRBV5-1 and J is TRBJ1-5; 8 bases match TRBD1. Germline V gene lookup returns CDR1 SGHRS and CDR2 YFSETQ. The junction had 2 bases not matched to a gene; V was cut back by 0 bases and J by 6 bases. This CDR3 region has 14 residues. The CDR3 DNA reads TGCGCCAGCAGCTTGGGACAGGGGTCTCAGCCCCAGCATTTT. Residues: CASSLGQGSQPQHF.

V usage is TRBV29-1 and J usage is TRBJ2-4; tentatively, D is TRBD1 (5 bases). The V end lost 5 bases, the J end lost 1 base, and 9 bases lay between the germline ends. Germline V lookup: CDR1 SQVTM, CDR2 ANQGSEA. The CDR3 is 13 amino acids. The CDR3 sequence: CSVTGLAKNIQYF. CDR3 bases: TGCAGCGTTACAGGTCTCGCCAAAAACATTCAGTACTTC.

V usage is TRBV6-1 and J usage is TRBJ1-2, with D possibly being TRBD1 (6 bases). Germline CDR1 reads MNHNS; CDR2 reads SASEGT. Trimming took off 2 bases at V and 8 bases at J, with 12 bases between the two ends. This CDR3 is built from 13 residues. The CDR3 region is CASSERAGEGYTF. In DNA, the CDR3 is TGTGCCAGCAGTGAAAGGGCAGGGGAAGGCTACACCTTC.

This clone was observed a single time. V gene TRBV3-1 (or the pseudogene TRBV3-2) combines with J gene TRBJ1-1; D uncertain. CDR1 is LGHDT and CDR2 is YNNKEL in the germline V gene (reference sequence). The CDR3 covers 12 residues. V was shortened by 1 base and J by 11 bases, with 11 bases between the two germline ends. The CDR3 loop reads CASSQGVSYAFF. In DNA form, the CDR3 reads TGTGCCAGCAGCCAAGGCGTTAGTTATGCTTTCTTT.

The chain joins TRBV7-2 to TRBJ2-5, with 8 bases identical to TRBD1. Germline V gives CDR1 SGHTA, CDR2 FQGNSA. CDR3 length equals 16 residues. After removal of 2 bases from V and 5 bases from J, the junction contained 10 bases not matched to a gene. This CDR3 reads CASSLNFGRGLETQYF. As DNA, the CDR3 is TGTGCCAGCAGCTTAAATTTCGGCAGGGGGCTTGAGACCCAGTACTTC.

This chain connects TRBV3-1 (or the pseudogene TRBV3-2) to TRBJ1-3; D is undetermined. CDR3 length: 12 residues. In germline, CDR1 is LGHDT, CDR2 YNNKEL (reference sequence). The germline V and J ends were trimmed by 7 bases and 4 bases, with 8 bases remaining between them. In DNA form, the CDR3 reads TGTGCCAGCAAATCGAGGGGAAACACCATATATTTT. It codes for CASKSRGNTIYF.

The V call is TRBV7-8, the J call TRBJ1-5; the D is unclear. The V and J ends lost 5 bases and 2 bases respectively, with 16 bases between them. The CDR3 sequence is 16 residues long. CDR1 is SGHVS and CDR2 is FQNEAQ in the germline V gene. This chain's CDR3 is CASSPGLLGGNQPQHF. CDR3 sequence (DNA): TGTGCCAGCAGCCCAGGACTATTAGGCGGCAATCAGCCCCAGCATTTT.

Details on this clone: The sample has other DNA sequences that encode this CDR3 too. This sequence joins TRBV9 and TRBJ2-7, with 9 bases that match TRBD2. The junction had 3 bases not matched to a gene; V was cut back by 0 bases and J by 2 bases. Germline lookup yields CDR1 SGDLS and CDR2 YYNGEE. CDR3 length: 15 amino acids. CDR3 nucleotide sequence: TGTGCCAGCAGCGTAGAAGCGGGGGGCCCCTACGAGCAGTACTTC. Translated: CASSVEAGGPYEQYF.

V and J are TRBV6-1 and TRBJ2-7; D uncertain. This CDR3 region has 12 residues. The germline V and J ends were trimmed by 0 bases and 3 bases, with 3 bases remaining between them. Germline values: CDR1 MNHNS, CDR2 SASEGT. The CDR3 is CASSEAIYEQYF. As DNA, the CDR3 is TGTGCCAGCAGTGAAGCTATCTACGAGCAGTACTTC.

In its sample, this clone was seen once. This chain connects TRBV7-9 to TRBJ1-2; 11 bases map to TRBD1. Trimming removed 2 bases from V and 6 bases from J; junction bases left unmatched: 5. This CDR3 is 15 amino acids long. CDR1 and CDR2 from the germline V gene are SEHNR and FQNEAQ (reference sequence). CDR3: CASSLMDRGRDGYTF. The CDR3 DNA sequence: TGTGCCAGCAGCTTAATGGACAGGGGGCGGGATGGCTACACCTTC.

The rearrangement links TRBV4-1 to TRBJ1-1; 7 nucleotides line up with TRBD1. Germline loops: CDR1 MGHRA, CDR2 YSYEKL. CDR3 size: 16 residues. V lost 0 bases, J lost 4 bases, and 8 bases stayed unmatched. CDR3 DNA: TGCGCCAGCAGCCAAGACCGTTACAGGGGTACCACTGAAGCTTTCTTT. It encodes CASSQDRYRGTTEAFF.

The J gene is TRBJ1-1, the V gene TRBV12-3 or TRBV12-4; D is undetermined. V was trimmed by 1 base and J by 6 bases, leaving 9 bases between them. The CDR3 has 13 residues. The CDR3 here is CASSLGGSAEAFF. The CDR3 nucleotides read TGTGCCAGCAGTTTAGGCGGGTCGGCTGAAGCTTTCTTT.

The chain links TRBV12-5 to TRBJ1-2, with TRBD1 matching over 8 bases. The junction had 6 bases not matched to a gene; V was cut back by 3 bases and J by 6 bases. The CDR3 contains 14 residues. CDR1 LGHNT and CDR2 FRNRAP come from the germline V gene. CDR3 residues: CASGFPSGQDGYTF. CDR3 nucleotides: TGTGCTAGTGGTTTCCCCTCGGGACAGGATGGCTACACCTTC.

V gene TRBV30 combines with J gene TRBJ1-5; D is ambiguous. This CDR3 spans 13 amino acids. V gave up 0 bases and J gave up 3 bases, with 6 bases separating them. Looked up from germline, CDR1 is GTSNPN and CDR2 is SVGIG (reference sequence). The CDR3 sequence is CAWSVNTNQPQHF. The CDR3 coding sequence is TGTGCCTGGAGTGTAAACACCAATCAGCCCCAGCATTTT.

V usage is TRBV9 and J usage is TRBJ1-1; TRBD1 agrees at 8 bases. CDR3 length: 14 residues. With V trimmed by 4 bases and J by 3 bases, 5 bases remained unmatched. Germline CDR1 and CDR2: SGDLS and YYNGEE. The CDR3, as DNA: TGTGCCAGCAGCCTGGACAGGGATGACACTGAAGCTTTCTTT. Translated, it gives CASSLDRDDTEAFF.

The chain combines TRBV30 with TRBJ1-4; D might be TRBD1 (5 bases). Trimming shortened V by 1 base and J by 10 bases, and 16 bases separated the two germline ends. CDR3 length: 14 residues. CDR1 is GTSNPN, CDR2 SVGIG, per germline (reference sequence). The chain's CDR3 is CAWSAGLDGGKLFF. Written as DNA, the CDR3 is TGTGCCTGGAGTGCGGGCCTCGACGGGGGAAAACTGTTTTTT.

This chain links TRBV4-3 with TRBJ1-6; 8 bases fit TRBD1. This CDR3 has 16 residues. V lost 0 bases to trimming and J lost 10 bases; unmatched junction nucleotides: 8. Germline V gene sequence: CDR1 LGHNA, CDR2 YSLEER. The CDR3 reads CASSQDPPGGKSPLHF. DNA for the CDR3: TGCGCCAGCAGCCAAGATCCCCCAGGGGGCAAATCACCCCTCCACTTT.

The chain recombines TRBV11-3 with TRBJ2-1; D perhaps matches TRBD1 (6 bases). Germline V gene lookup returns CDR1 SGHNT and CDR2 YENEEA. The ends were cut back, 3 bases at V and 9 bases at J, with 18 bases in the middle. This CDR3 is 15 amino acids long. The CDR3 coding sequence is TGTGCCAGCAGCTTGGAAGCTTCGAAAGGGGGTGAGCAGTTCTTC. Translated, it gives CASSLEASKGGEQFF.